The T cell receptor beta chain under discussion was sequenced for a study of blood T cells in healthy people across ages. Remarks on this clonotype: Antigen: not known.

Extracted total RNA amounted to at least 5 micrograms for each sample. It was with a sample-barcoded 5' primer and a J-beta primer mix that a second PCR of roughly 6 to 12 cycles was run. Unique molecular identifiers of 12 random nucleotides labeled each cDNA. TCRdb used MiXCR to reprocess the 5' RACE reads, holding one entry per CDR3 protein. The top ten hold 13% of the sample, which has 800,000 to 950,000 distinct CDR3 sequences, 45% to 50% seen once. General study points: Naive CD4+ cells and diversity were both higher in long-lived donors than in aged donors.

Between the trimmed V and J ends, which lost 4 bases and 3 bases, there was a span of 13 bases. The CDR3 totals 14 residues. This sequence was found in a young man in good health. The chain links TRBV12-3 or TRBV12-4 to TRBJ2-7; D may be TRBD1 or TRBD2 (5 bases each). The source material was blood. CDR3 coding DNA: TGTGCCAGCAGTTCGGGACGTGATCGCTACGAGCAGTACTTC. Translation gives CASSSGRDRYEQYF.